The clone carrying this T cell receptor (beta chain) was seen only once. These data originate in a study of shared clonotypes between healthy human individuals. Using immunoSEQ multiplex PCR, the repertoire was profiled, and TCRdb retains in-frame clones only, with some absent. The repertoire holds about 1,500,000 clones, around 95% seen once, with about 1.2% in the top ten. The J segment lost 4 bases and the V segment lost 3 bases, leaving 6 bases of the junction unmatched. Germline lookup yields CDR1 KGHSH and CDR2 LQKENI. This CDR3 has 15 residues. The sequence was collected from a man aged 25-40 years in good health. Sequenced: naive CD4+ T cells sorted from blood. Subset specified: CD45RA+ positively selected. This chain connects TRBV18 to TRBJ1-5; 7 nucleotides match TRBD1. DNA for the CDR3: TGTGCCAGCTCACCGGCGGGGACAGTAAATCAGCCCCAGCATTTT. This encodes CASSPAGTVNQPQHF.